Below are 21 T cell receptor beta chains sequenced from a single sample in a study of cytomegalovirus exposure and HLA in healthy donors. Primers: 60 Vbeta forward and 13 Jbeta reverse. TCRdb's copy holds only in-frame clones and misses some; the assay was immunoSEQ multiplex PCR. The sample contains approximately 130,000 clones, approximately 85% of which appear only once. The sequenced sample consisted of PBMCs. All receptors derive from a boy aged 5-17 years in good health and CMV-seronegative.

The V gene is TRBV6-1, the J gene TRBJ1-2, with 9 bases matching TRBD1. Germline loops: CDR1 MNHNS, CDR2 SASEGT. J lost 3 bases, V lost 0 bases, and 11 bases had no gene match. The CDR3 length is 18 residues. CDR3 nucleotides: TGTGCCAGCAGTGAAGCACCTGTTTGGGACAGGGAAGACTATGGCTACACCTTC. This sequence encodes CASSEAPVWDREDYGYTF.

The chain uses TRBV7-9 and TRBJ2-3; D is undetermined. This CDR3 is 13 amino acids long. V shed 5 bases and J shed 8 bases, with 14 bases lying between them. Germline V gives CDR1 SEHNR, CDR2 FQNEAQ (reference sequence). CDR3 amino acids: CASSPPSGTTQYF. DNA for the CDR3: TGTGCCAGCAGCCCCCCCTCCGGTACTACGCAGTATTTT.

Comments on this clone: Different DNA sequences within this sample yield the same CDR3. The chain is built from TRBV18 and TRBJ2-2; tentative D call: TRBD1 (5 bases). Germline CDR1 KGHSH, CDR2 LQKENI. This CDR3 contains 14 residues. Between the trimmed V and J ends, which lost 3 bases and 1 base, there was a span of 6 bases. In nucleotides, the CDR3 is TGTGCCAGCTCACCCGACAGGAACACCGGGGAGCTGTTTTTT. Protein product: CASSPDRNTGELFF.

This chain joins TRBV10-3 and TRBJ1-1, with TRBD1 matching over 7 bases. Germline CDR1 reads ENHRY; CDR2 reads SYGVKD. V gave up 0 bases and J gave up 7 bases; unmatched junction bases: 5. This CDR3 has 14 residues. The CDR3 region has the DNA TGTGCCATCAGTGAGTCGCCTCGGGACAGTGAAGCTTTCTTT. It encodes CAISESPRDSEAFF.

The V call is TRBV30, the J call TRBJ1-4, with D maybe TRBD1 (5 bases). The CDR3 covers 13 residues. Germline values: CDR1 GTSNPN, CDR2 SVGIG (reference sequence). V lost 5 bases and J lost 4, with 11 bases in between. CDR3 sequence (DNA): TGTGCCTGGGGACCGGGACTTAATGAAAAACTGTTTTTT. It specifies CAWGPGLNEKLFF.

In this sample, this clone turned up once. The CDR3 loop is CASSRASESRAFF. CDR3 nucleotides: TGTGCCAGCTCGCGGGCCTCAGAATCCCGAGCTTTCTTT. The chain carries TRBV5-4 and TRBJ1-1, with D uncertain. CDR3 size: 13 residues. Germline CDR1 and CDR2: SGHNT and YYREEE (reference sequence). V lost 7 bases and J lost 10, with 20 bases in between.

The chain has TRBV19 and TRBJ1-5; perhaps TRBD1 as D (5 bases). There are 15 residues in the CDR3. V was clipped by 6 bases and J by 6 bases, with 18 bases between them. Looked up from germline, CDR1 is LNHDA and CDR2 is SQIVND (reference sequence). CDR3 bases: TGTGCCAGTAGCAGAGAGGAGGGGTACGGTCAGCCCCAGCATTTT. This gives the protein CASSREEGYGQPQHF.

The rearrangement links TRBV27 to TRBJ1-3; a possible D gene is TRBD1 (5 bases). V was shortened by 5 bases and J by 7 bases, with 18 bases between the two germline ends. This CDR3 contains 15 residues. Germline V lookup: CDR1 MNHEY, CDR2 SMNVEV (reference sequence). In DNA form, the CDR3 reads TGTGCCAGCAGTCCATCGCGGGGCTCTAGGAACACCATATATTTT. Its protein is CASSPSRGSRNTIYF.

J is TRBJ2-5 and V is TRBV18, with TRBD1 matching 8 bases. The V segment lost 1 base and the J segment 3 bases; nucleotides outside the gene matches: 1. Germline CDR1 and CDR2: KGHSH and LQKENI. This CDR3 region has 14 residues. The CDR3 spells CASSPLDREETQYF. DNA of the CDR3: TGTGCCAGCTCACCACTGGACAGGGAAGAGACCCAGTACTTC.

The chain employs TRBV23-1 and TRBJ1-1; TRBD1 aligns across 7 bases. TRBV23-1 belongs to the ORF category, with a function that is uncertain. The ends lost 2 bases at V and 5 bases at J; junction bases unmatched: 8. CDR3 size: 15 residues. The CDR3 here is CASSQPTGVRTEAFF. CDR3 DNA sequence: TGCGCCAGCAGTCAACCTACAGGGGTTCGAACTGAAGCTTTCTTT.

The chain carries TRBV2 and TRBJ1-2, with 7 bases lining up with TRBD1. With V trimmed by 4 bases and J by 4 bases, 3 bases remained unmatched. Per the germline V gene, CDR1 is SNHLY and CDR2 is FYNNEI. The CDR3 is 13 residues long. The CDR3 sequence is CASSVGDSYGYTF. The CDR3 DNA reads as TGTGCCAGCAGTGTGGGGGACAGCTATGGCTACACCTTC.

V usage is TRBV30 and J usage is TRBJ1-1; 9 bases map to TRBD1. CDR1 GTSNPN and CDR2 SVGIG come from the germline V gene (reference sequence). This CDR3 is built from 14 residues. V dropped 3 bases and J dropped 0; count of bases not matched to a gene: 2. The CDR3 loop is CAWRRDRVNTEAFF. As DNA, the CDR3 is TGTGCCTGGAGGCGGGACAGGGTGAACACTGAAGCTTTCTTT.

The chain is built from TRBV27 and TRBJ2-3; no reliable D call. This CDR3 has 13 residues. Germline CDR1 reads MNHEY; CDR2 reads SMNVEV (reference sequence). V was pared by 3 bases and J by 4 bases, with 8 bases between. The chain's CDR3 is CASSLSHPDTQYF. The DNA for the CDR3 is TGTGCCAGCAGTTTGAGCCACCCAGATACGCAGTATTTT.

This chain connects TRBV6-4 to TRBJ1-2, with D unclear. This CDR3 spans 14 amino acids. V lost 2 bases and J lost 1, with 8 bases in between. Germline CDR1 MRHNA, CDR2 SNTAGT. The CDR3 DNA is TGTGCCAGCAGTGACCGCCCGGGTAACTATGGCTACACCTTC. The encoded protein is CASSDRPGNYGYTF.

This chain uses TRBV25-1 with TRBJ1-6, with D possibly matching TRBD1 (5 bases). The CDR3 loop spans 14 amino acids. V was pared by 3 bases and J by 9 bases, with 12 bases between. CDR1 is MGHDK, CDR2 SYGVNS, per germline. The CDR3: CASSDGTSTSPLHF. The CDR3 DNA follows: TGTGCCAGCAGTGACGGGACTTCAACTTCACCCCTCCACTTT.

CDR3 sequence reads: CASSTTPATNEKLFF. The CDR3 DNA sequence: TGCGCCAGCAGCACGACACCCGCAACTAATGAAAAACTGTTTTTT. V gene TRBV5-1 combines with J gene TRBJ1-4; D remains unclear. V was clipped by 4 bases and J by 0 bases, with 10 bases between them. The CDR3 contains 15 residues. Germline CDR1 SGHRS, CDR2 YFSETQ.

The genes are TRBV4-3 and TRBJ2-3; 8 bases are shared with TRBD2. V lost 1 base to trimming and J lost 4 bases; unmatched junction nucleotides: 7. The CDR3 has 16 amino acids. Germline assignment: CDR1 LGHNA and CDR2 YSLEER. The CDR3 DNA sequence: TGCGCCAGCAGCCAAGTTGAGCGGGGGTTTGCAGATACGCAGTATTTT. It yields the protein CASSQVERGFADTQYF.

The V and J genes are TRBV4-3 and TRBJ2-7; a possible D gene is TRBD2 (5 bases). The CDR3 length is 14 residues. V was pared by 2 bases and J by 3 bases, with 11 bases between. Germline assignment: CDR1 LGHNA and CDR2 YSLEER. In DNA, the CDR3 is TGCGCCAGCAGCCAACCCGGACTCATCTACGAGCAGTACTTC. Translating it yields CASSQPGLIYEQYF.

The chain has TRBV7-2 and TRBJ1-5, with D possibly TRBD1 on 6 matching bases. V lost 1 base, J lost 7 bases, and 11 bases lay in between. CDR1 is SGHTA, CDR2 FQGNSA, per germline. This CDR3 contains 14 residues. Here the CDR3 reads CASSLVRGGQPQHF. The DNA for the CDR3 is TGTGCCAGCAGCTTAGTTAGGGGGGGCCAGCCCCAGCATTTT.

This clone has a handful of counts. J is TRBJ1-6 and V is TRBV6-5; 9 bases agree with TRBD1. The CDR3 spans 13 residues. After removal of 6 bases from V and 9 bases from J, the junction contained 3 bases not matched to a gene. Germline CDR1 is MNHEY and CDR2 is SVGAGI. CDR3 protein: CASRGQGISPLHF. CDR3 DNA: TGTGCCAGCAGGGGACAGGGTATTTCACCCCTCCACTTT.

The V and J genes are TRBV4-1 and TRBJ2-2; 7 bases are a match to TRBD1. CDR1 is MGHRA, CDR2 YSYEKL, per germline. With 6 bases clipped from V and 1 base from J, the junction kept 5 bases outside the gene matches. CDR3 length equals 15 residues. CDR3 coding DNA: TGCGCCAGCAGTGACAGGGTACTGAACACCGGGGAGCTGTTTTTT. Its translation is CASSDRVLNTGELFF.